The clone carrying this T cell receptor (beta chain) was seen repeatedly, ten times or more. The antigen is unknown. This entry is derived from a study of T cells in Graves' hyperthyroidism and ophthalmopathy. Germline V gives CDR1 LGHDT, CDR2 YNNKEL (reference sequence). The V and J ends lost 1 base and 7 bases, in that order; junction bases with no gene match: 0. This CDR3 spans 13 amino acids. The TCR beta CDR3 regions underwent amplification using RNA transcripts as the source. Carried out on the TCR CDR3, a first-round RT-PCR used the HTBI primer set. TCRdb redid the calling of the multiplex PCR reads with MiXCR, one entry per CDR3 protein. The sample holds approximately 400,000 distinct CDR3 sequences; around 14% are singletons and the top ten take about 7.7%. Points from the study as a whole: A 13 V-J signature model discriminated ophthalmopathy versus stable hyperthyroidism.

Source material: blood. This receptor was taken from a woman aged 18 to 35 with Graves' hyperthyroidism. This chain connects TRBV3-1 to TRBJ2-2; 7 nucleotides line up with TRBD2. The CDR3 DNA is TGTGCCAGCAGCCAAGGGGACTACGGGGAGCTGTTTTTT. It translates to CASSQGDYGELFF.